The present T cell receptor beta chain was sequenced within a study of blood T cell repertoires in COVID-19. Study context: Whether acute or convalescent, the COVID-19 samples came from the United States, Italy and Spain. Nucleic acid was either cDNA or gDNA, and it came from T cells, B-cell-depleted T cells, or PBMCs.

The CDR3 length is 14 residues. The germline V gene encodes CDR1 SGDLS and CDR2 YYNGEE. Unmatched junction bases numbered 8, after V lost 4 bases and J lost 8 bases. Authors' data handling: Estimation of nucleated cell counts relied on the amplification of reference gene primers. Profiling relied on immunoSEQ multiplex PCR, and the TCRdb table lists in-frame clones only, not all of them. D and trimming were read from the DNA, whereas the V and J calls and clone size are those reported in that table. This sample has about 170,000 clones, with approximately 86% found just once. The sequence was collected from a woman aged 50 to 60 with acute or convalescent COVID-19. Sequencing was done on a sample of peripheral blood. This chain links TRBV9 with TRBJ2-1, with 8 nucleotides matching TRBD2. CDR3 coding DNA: TGTGCCAGCAGCTTACCGGGACTAGTTGATGAGCAGTTCTTC. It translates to CASSLPGLVDEQFF.